In this sample, the clone carrying this TCR beta chain turned up once. Its target is unknown. TCRdb reprocessed the reads via MiXCR and lists one record per CDR3 protein. Of 340,000 or so distinct CDR3 sequences in the sample, around 25% were seen once. Trimming cost V 0 bases and J 2 bases, with 14 bases left between them. The CDR3 sequence is 16 residues long. The germline gives CDR1 SGHNT, CDR2 YYREEE (reference sequence). This sample stems from a study of T cell repertoires in cytomegalovirus infection. Notes on the study in general: Cumulative public TCR beta family frequency identified carriers of CMV plus the relevant HLA. Ex vivo responses were dominated by HLA-C-restricted CMV-specific TCR beta clonotypes.

The chain carries TRBV5-4 and TRBJ1-2, with D hard to call. The TCR comes from a human donor in good health (CMV status not recorded). Some clones in this sample may be carry-over from other donors' samples. The sequencing used cultured PBMCs, collected from culture after CMV antigen stimulation. CDR3 amino acids: CASSLDSARANYGYTF. DNA of the CDR3: TGTGCCAGCAGCTTGGATTCCGCGAGGGCCAACTATGGCTACACCTTC.